Reported below is one T cell receptor (beta chain). Its antigen is unknown. V shed 2 bases and J shed 4 bases, with 14 bases lying between them. CDR1 is SGHNT and CDR2 is YENEEA in the germline V gene. The CDR3 covers 15 residues. Data came from immunoSEQ multiplex PCR; TCRdb stores just in-frame clones and leaves some out. The sample has tens of thousands of clones, 70% to 90% seen once. This sample was taken from a study of OX40 agonist ivuxolimab in advanced cancers. Regarding the study as a whole: The CD4+ and CD8+ T cells in the blood had expanded clonally by week 6 at 0.1 to 3.0 mg/kg.

The input for sequencing was CD4+ or CD8+ T cells sorted from blood, taken in a trial of the OX40 agonist ivuxolimab. J is TRBJ2-5 and V is TRBV11-3, with D possibly being TRBD2 (6 bases). This clonotype originated in an adult with an advanced solid tumor such as melanoma, head and neck, liver or kidney cancer. CDR3 DNA: TGTGCCAGCAGCTTAAGAACGGGGGTCCGAGAGACCCAGTACTTC. Encoded protein: CASSLRTGVRETQYF.